This is a list of T cell receptor beta chains from one sample in a study of blood T cells in healthy people across ages. One entry per CDR3 protein results from TCRdb running MiXCR on the 5' RACE reads. Of just under 900,000 distinct CDR3 sequences listed, 29% were seen once; the top ten hold 17%. The sequencing input was blood. All receptors come from a woman older than 75 in good health. Each CDR3 is given without its conserved first and last residue. A D gene is named only where the DNA matches it firmly.

v_gene	d_gene	j_gene	CDR3aa
TRBV7-9	-	TRBJ1-4	AGGLGGDEKLF
TRBV20-1	-	TRBJ2-7	SARDPGRVYEQY
TRBV5-5	-	TRBJ2-7	ASSLVPNSYEQY
TRBV7-2	-	TRBJ1-6	ASSARWSSYNSPLH
TRBV5-1	-	TRBJ1-1	ASSLDGQLNTEAF
TRBV19	-	TRBJ2-5	ASSIREETQY
TRBV20-1	-	TRBJ2-6	SAYPGTGANVLT
TRBV12-3/TRBV12-4	-	TRBJ1-5	ASRGGGQPQH
TRBV21-1	-	TRBJ1-1	ASRTGQNVMNTEAF
TRBV7-2	-	TRBJ2-1	ASSLVGGPLNYNEQF
TRBV20-1	TRBD1	TRBJ1-5	SARLRDRSNQPQH
TRBV21-1	-	TRBJ2-5	ASSKQTSGGKTQY
TRBV6-2/TRBV6-3	-	TRBJ2-2	ASSFAQRRTGELF
TRBV20-1	TRBD1	TRBJ2-5	SARDRQGAETQY
TRBV11-3	TRBD1	TRBJ2-2	ASSSNLRQGDTGELF
TRBV3-1	-	TRBJ2-1	ASSQNYNEQF
TRBV20-1	-	TRBJ1-1	SARRSGRMNTEAF
TRBV28	-	TRBJ2-3	ASSWGIGGTDTQY
TRBV20-1	-	TRBJ2-5	SANPPKNVQGPRSY
TRBV18	-	TRBJ1-1	ASSPGVRGEAF
TRBV4-1	-	TRBJ1-6	ASSQEGRGGNNSPLH
TRBV2	-	TRBJ2-1	ASREGVEDEQF
TRBV6-5	-	TRBJ1-2	ASSQGPNYGYT
TRBV6-6	-	TRBJ2-2	ASSSGFLATGELF
TRBV6-2/TRBV6-3	-	TRBJ2-7	ASSHPGPYEQY
TRBV4-3	-	TRBJ1-2	ASSQEPQGKGYT
TRBV6-5	TRBD1	TRBJ1-5	ASSPRQGAANQPQH
TRBV20-1	-	TRBJ2-7	SAREGISAARLVSYEQY
TRBV7-9	-	TRBJ2-1	ASSFQTRSNEQF
TRBV14	-	TRBJ2-3	ASSQGRLTGTDTQY
TRBV5-1	-	TRBJ2-3	ASRLEGSDTQY
TRBV6-1	-	TRBJ2-1	ASSLRGKTGLKNEQF
TRBV12-3/TRBV12-4	-	TRBJ1-6	ASSPRGDRNSPLH
TRBV20-1	TRBD1	TRBJ1-5	SALGTGQRQSQH
TRBV20-1	TRBD1	TRBJ2-5	SANWGQGFPETQY
TRBV30	-	TRBJ2-7	AWRSGSYEQY